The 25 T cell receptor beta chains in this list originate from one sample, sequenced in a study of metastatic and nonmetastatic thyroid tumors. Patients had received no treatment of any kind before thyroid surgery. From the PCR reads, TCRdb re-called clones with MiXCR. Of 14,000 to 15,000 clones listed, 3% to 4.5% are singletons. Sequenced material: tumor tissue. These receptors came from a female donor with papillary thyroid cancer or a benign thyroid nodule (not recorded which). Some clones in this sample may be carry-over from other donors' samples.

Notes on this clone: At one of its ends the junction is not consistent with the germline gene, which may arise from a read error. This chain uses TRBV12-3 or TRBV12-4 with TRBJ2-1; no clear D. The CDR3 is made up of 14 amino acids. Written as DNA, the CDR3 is TGTGCCAGCAGGGAAATGGACGGGTACAATGAGCATTTCTTC. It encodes CASREMDGYNEHFF.

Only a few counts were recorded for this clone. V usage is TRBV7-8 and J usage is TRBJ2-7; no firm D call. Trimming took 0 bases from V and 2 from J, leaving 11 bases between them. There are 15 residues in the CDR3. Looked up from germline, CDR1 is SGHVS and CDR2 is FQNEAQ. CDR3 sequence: CASSLAESQTYEQYF. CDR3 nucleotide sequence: TGTGCCAGCAGCTTAGCGGAAAGCCAAACCTACGAGCAGTACTTC.

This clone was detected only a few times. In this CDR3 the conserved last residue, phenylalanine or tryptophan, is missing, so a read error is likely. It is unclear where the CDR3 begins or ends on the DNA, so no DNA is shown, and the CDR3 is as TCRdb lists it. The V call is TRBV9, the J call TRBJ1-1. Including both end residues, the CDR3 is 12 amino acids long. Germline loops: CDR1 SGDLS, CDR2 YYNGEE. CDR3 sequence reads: CASSFGDTEASS.

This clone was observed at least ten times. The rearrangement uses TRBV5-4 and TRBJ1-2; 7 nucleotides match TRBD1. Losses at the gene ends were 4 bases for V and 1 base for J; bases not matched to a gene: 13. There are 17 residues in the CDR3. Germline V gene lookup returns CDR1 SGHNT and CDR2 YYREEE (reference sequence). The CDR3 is CASSPFKDRRDNYGYTF. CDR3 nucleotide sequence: TGTGCCAGCAGCCCGTTTAAGGACAGGAGGGATAACTATGGCTACACCTTC.

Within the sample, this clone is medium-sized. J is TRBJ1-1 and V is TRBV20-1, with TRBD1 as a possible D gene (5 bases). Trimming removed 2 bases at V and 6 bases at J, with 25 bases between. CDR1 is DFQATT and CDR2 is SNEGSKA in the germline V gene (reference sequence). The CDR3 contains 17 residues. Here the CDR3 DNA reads TGCAGTGCTAGATTGGGGCTCAGAGGGTCAGGGAGGGCTGAAGCTTTCTTT. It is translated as CSARLGLRGSGRAEAFF.

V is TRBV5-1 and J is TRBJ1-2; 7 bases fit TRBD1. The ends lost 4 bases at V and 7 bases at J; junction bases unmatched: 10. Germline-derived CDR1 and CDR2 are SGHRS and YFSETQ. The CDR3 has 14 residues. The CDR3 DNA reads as TGCGCCAGCAGCACCGGACAGGTCTTAAGTGGCTACACCTTC. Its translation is CASSTGQVLSGYTF.

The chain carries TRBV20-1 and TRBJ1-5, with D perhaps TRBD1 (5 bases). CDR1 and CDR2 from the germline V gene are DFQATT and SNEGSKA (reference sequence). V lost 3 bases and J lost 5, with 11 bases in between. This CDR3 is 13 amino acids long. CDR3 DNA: TGCAGTGCTAGGGGCAGGGAGGATCAGCCCCAGCATTTT. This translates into CSARGREDQPQHF.

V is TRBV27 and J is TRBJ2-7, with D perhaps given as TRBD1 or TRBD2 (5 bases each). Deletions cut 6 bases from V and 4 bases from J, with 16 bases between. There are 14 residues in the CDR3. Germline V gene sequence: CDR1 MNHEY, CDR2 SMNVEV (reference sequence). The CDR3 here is CASRPGPAAYEQYF. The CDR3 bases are TGTGCCAGCAGGCCGGGACCGGCGGCGTACGAGCAGTACTTC.

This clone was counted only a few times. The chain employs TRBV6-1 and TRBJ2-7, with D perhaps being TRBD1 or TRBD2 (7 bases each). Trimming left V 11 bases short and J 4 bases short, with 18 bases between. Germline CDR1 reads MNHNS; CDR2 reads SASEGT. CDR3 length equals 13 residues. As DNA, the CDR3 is TGTGCCGGATGGGGGGGCAGGGGGTACGAGCAGTACTTC. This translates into CAGWGGRGYEQYF.

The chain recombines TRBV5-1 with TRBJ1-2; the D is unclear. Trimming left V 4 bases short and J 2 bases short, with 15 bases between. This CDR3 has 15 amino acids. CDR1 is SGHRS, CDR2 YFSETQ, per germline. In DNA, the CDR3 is TGCGCCAGCAGCCCGTCAAGCGGCAGAAACTATGGCTACACCTTC. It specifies CASSPSSGRNYGYTF.

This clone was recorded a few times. The CDR3 DNA reads as TGTGCCAGCAGCAGGACAGCAGGTGCCGGGGCCAACGTCCTGACTTTC. Translating gives CASSRTAGAGANVLTF. This chain joins TRBV6-1 and TRBJ2-6; TRBD1 might be the D (6 bases). Trimming removed 6 bases at V and 4 bases at J, with 16 bases between. There are 16 residues in the CDR3. Germline CDR1 reads MNHNS; CDR2 reads SASEGT.

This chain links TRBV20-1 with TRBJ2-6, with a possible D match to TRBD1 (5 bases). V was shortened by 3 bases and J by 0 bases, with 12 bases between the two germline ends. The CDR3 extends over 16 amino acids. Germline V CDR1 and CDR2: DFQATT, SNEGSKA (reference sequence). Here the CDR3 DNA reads TGCAGTGCTAGGGTCAGGGTCCTCTCTGGGGCCAACGTCCTGACTTTC. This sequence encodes CSARVRVLSGANVLTF.

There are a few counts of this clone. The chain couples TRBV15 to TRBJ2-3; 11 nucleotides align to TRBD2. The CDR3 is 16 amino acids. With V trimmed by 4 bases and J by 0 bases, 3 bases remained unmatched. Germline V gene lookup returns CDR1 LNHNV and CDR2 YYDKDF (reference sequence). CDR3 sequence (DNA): TGTGCCACCAGCAAGGGACTAGCGGTTAGCACAGATACGCAGTATTTT. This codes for CATSKGLAVSTDTQYF.

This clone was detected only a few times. CDR3 amino acids: CASSLGQANYGYTF. Here the CDR3 DNA reads TGTGCCAGCAGTTTGGGACAGGCTAACTATGGCTACACCTTC. The V call is TRBV28, the J call TRBJ1-2, with 8 bases lining up with TRBD1. The V and J ends lost 3 bases and 0 bases, in that order; junction bases with no gene match: 0. CDR3 size: 14 residues. The germline V gene encodes CDR1 MDHEN and CDR2 SYDVKM.

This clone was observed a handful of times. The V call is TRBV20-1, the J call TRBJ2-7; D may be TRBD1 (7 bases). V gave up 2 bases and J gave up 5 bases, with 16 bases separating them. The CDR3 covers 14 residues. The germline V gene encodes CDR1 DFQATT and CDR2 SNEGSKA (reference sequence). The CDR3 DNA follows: TGCAGTGCTAGAAAAGACCCAGGGGGGAACGAGCAGTACTTC. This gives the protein CSARKDPGGNEQYF.

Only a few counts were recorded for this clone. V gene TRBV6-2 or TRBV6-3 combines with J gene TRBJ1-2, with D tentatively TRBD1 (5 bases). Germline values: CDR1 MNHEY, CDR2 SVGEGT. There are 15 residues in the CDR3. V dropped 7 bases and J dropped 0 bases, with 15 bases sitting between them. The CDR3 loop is CASIQGGTSNYGYTF. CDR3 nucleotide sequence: TGTGCCAGCATCCAGGGAGGGACTTCTAACTATGGCTACACCTTC.

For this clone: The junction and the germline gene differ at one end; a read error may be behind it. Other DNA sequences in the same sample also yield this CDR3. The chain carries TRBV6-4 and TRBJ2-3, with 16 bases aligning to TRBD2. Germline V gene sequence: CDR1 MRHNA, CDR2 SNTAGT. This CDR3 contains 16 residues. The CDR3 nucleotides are TGCGCCAGCAGTGAGGGACTAGCGGGAGGGCCAGATACGCAGTATTTT. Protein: CASSEGLAGGPDTQYF.

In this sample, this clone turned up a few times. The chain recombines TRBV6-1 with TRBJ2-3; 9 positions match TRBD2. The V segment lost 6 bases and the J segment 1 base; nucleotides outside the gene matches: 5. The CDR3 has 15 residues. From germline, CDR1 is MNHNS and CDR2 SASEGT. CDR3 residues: CASSYRTSGTDTQYF. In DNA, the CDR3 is TGTGCCAGCAGCTACCGGACTAGCGGCACAGATACGCAGTATTTT.

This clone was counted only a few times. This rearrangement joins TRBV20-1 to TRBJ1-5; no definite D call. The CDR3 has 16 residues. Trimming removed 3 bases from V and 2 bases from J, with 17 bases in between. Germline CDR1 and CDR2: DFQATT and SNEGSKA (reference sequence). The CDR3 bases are TGCAGTGCTAGTCGTATAGGAGGCTGGGGCAATCAGCCCCAGCATTTT. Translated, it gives CSASRIGGWGNQPQHF.

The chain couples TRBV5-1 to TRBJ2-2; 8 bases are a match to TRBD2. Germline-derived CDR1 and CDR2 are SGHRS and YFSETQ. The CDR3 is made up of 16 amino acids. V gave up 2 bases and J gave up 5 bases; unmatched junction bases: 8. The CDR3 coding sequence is TGCGCCAGCAGCTTCCCCGGGACTAGTCAGACCGGGGAGCTGTTTTTT. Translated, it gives CASSFPGTSQTGELFF.

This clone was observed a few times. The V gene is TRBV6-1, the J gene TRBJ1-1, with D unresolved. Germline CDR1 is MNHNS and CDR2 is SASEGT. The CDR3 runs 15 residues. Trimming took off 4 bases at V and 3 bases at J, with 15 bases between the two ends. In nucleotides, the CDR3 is TGTGCCAGCAGTGCTTCAAGTCAGGCGGACACTGAAGCTTTCTTT. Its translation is CASSASSQADTEAFF.

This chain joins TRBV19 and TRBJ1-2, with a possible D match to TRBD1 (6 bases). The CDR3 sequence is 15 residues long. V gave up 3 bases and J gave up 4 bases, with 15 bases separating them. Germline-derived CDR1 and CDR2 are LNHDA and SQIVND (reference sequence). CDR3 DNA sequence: TGTGCCAGTAGTATTAGTTCAGGGACATCCTATGGCTACACCTTC. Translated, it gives CASSISSGTSYGYTF.

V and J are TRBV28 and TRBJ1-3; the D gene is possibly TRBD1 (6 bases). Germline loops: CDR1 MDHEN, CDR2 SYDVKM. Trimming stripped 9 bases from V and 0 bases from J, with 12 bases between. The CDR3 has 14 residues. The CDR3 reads CASYRASSGNTIYF. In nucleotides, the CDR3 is TGTGCCAGTTACAGGGCAAGCTCTGGAAACACCATATATTTT.

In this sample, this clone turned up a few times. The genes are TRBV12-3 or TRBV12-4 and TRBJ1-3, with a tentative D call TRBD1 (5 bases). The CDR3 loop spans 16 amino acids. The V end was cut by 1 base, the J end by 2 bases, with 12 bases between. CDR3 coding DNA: TGTGCCAGCAGTTTAGGCCGGAAAGGGGCTGGAAACACCATATATTTT. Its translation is CASSLGRKGAGNTIYF.

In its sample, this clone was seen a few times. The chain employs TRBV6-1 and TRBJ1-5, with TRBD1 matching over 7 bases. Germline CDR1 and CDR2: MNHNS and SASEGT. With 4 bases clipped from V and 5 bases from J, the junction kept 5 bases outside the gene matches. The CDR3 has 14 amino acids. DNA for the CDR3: TGTGCCAGCAGTGCACAGGGGAGAGATCAGCCCCAGCATTTT. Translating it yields CASSAQGRDQPQHF.